These T cell receptor beta chains were read from a single sample in a study of identifying expanded T cells in peripheral blood. This table comes from immunoSEQ multiplex PCR, and its TCRdb copy is limited to in-frame clones, with some not included. The table shows about 120,000 clones, with 84% occurring only once. Sequenced: blood. The source is a person aged 18 to 70 in good health. Each CDR3 is given with its conserved first and last residue. Each record gives: V gene, J gene, clone size, D gene, CDR3 DNA, CDR3 protein. D genes are given only for firm matches. Size is stated for part of the rows, as once, few or many counts, or as a class when the clone is expanded.

v_gene: TRBV6-6
j_gene: TRBJ2-7
abundance: once
d_gene: -
CDR3nt: TGTGCCAGCAGTTACGACCGACGACCCGTCTACGAGCAGTACTTC
CDR3aa: CASSYDRRPVYEQYF

v_gene: TRBV29-1
j_gene: TRBJ2-1
abundance: -
d_gene: -
CDR3nt: TGCAGCGTTGGGGGATTCTACAATGAGCAGTTCTTC
CDR3aa: CSVGGFYNEQFF

v_gene: TRBV5-1
j_gene: TRBJ1-2
abundance: -
d_gene: TRBD1
CDR3nt: TGCGCCAGCAGCCTCCGGACAGGAATCCTTTCCCCTAAGGGCTACACCTTC
CDR3aa: CASSLRTGILSPKGYTF

v_gene: TRBV11-3
j_gene: TRBJ2-3
abundance: -
d_gene: TRBD1
CDR3nt: TGTGCCAGCAGCCCGTATACAGGGGCAGATACGCAGTATTTT
CDR3aa: CASSPYTGADTQYF

v_gene: TRBV29-1
j_gene: TRBJ1-2
abundance: -
d_gene: TRBD1
CDR3nt: TGCAGCGTTGAAGAGGACAGGGGGTATGGCTACACCTTC
CDR3aa: CSVEEDRGYGYTF

v_gene: TRBV19
j_gene: TRBJ1-4
abundance: once
d_gene: -
CDR3nt: TGTGCCAGCAACCCAGCACCTTCCAATGAAAAACTGTTTTTT
CDR3aa: CASNPAPSNEKLFF

v_gene: TRBV6-5
j_gene: TRBJ1-3
abundance: -
d_gene: TRBD1
CDR3nt: TGTGCCAGCAGTTCCGATGGACAGGGCCGGACCATATATTTT
CDR3aa: CASSSDGQGRTIYF

v_gene: TRBV11-2
j_gene: TRBJ1-3
abundance: -
d_gene: TRBD1
CDR3nt: TGTGCCAGCAGCTCGGACAGGGGAGGTTACACCATATATTTT
CDR3aa: CASSSDRGGYTIYF

v_gene: TRBV7-8
j_gene: TRBJ2-2
abundance: -
d_gene: -
CDR3nt: TGTGCCAGCAGCTTATTGGCGAACACCGGGGAGCTGTTTTTT
CDR3aa: CASSLLANTGELFF

v_gene: TRBV4-1
j_gene: TRBJ1-4
abundance: once
d_gene: -
CDR3nt: TGCGCCAGCAGCCCCAGGGCCATCACTAATGAAAAACTGTTTTTT
CDR3aa: CASSPRAITNEKLFF

v_gene: TRBV10-1
j_gene: TRBJ2-1
abundance: -
d_gene: -
CDR3nt: TGCGCCAGCAGACCCCCCCCCGATGAGCAGTTCTTC
CDR3aa: CASRPPPDEQFF

v_gene: TRBV13
j_gene: TRBJ2-7
abundance: -
d_gene: TRBD1
CDR3nt: TGTGCCAGCAGCTTGGGAATAACAGGGGGACGGAACGAGCAGTACTTC
CDR3aa: CASSLGITGGRNEQYF

v_gene: TRBV18
j_gene: TRBJ1-1
abundance: -
d_gene: -
CDR3nt: TGTGCCAGCTCACCAGCGTCAAACACTGAAGCTTTCTTT
CDR3aa: CASSPASNTEAFF

v_gene: TRBV2
j_gene: TRBJ1-1
abundance: -
d_gene: -
CDR3nt: TGTGCCAGCAAAGGGTCCCGGGGGGTGGATGAAGCTTTCTTT
CDR3aa: CASKGSRGVDEAFF

v_gene: TRBV19
j_gene: TRBJ2-7
abundance: few
d_gene: -
CDR3nt: TGTGCCAGTAGTCCCGGGACAAGCAACGAGCAGTACTTC
CDR3aa: CASSPGTSNEQYF

v_gene: TRBV6-5
j_gene: TRBJ1-5
abundance: -
d_gene: -
CDR3nt: TGTGCCAGCAGACCGAACAATCAGCCCCAGCATTTT
CDR3aa: CASRPNNQPQHF

v_gene: TRBV6-1
j_gene: TRBJ2-7
abundance: -
d_gene: -
CDR3nt: TGTGCCAGCAGTGAATGGGGAGGGGGCTCGTACGAGCAGTACTTC
CDR3aa: CASSEWGGGSYEQYF

v_gene: TRBV13
j_gene: TRBJ1-2
abundance: once
d_gene: -
CDR3nt: TGTGCCAGCAACCGGGGGGGGGCCACTAACTATGGCTACACCTTC
CDR3aa: CASNRGGATNYGYTF

v_gene: TRBV6-6
j_gene: TRBJ2-7
abundance: -
d_gene: TRBD2
CDR3nt: TGTGCCAGCAGCCTCGGGCGGGGGTACGAGCAGTACTTC
CDR3aa: CASSLGRGYEQYF

v_gene: TRBV5-1
j_gene: TRBJ2-5
abundance: -
d_gene: -
CDR3nt: TGCGCCAGCAGCTCGACACGGAACAAAGAGACCCAGTACTTC
CDR3aa: CASSSTRNKETQYF

v_gene: TRBV19
j_gene: TRBJ2-6
abundance: once
d_gene: -
CDR3nt: TGTGCCAGTAGTAACCGGCAGGGGGGAGGGGCCAACGTCCTGACTTTC
CDR3aa: CASSNRQGGGANVLTF

v_gene: TRBV7-8
j_gene: TRBJ2-5
abundance: once
d_gene: TRBD1
CDR3nt: TGTGCCAGCAGCCGTGGACAGGTCCCAGAGACCCAGTACTTC
CDR3aa: CASSRGQVPETQYF

v_gene: TRBV7-3
j_gene: TRBJ2-5
abundance: -
d_gene: TRBD1
CDR3nt: TGTGCCAGCAGCTTAACGTATACCCTTACCCTGACAGGGGGACCGAAAGAGACCCAGTACTTC
CDR3aa: CASSLTYTLTLTGGPKETQYF

v_gene: TRBV9
j_gene: TRBJ2-2
abundance: -
d_gene: TRBD1
CDR3nt: TGTGCCAGCAGCGCCCACAGGGGCAGTGGCACCGGGGAGCTGTTTTTT
CDR3aa: CASSAHRGSGTGELFF

v_gene: TRBV10-3
j_gene: TRBJ2-3
abundance: -
d_gene: -
CDR3nt: TGTGCCATCTCCGCACTCGGGGAAGGGGTGAGAGATACGCAGTATTTT
CDR3aa: CAISALGEGVRDTQYF

v_gene: TRBV16
j_gene: TRBJ2-2
abundance: -
d_gene: -
CDR3nt: TGTGCCAGCACTTACACCGGGGAGCTGTTTTTT
CDR3aa: CASTYTGELFF

v_gene: TRBV7-2
j_gene: TRBJ2-7
abundance: few
d_gene: TRBD1
CDR3nt: TGTGCCAGCAGACCAGGGGGCATCTACGAGCAGTACTTC
CDR3aa: CASRPGGIYEQYF

v_gene: TRBV6-5
j_gene: TRBJ1-2
abundance: -
d_gene: TRBD1
CDR3nt: TGTGCCAGCAGGCCACGACAGGGCCACGTAAATGGCTACACCTTC
CDR3aa: CASRPRQGHVNGYTF

v_gene: TRBV30
j_gene: TRBJ1-1
abundance: -
d_gene: -
CDR3nt: TGTGCCTGGAGTGTGGATCAGAACACTGAAGCTTTCTTT
CDR3aa: CAWSVDQNTEAFF